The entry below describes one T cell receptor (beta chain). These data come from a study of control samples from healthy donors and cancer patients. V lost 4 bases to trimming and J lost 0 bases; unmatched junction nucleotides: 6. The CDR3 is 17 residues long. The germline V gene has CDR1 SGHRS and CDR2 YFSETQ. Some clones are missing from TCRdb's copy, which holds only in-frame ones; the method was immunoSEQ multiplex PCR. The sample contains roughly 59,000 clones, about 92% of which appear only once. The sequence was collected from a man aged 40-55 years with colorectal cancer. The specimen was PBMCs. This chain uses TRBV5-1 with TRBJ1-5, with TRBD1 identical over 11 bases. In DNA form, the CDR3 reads TGCGCCAGCAGCATAGGGACAGGGGGATTTAGCAATCAGCCCCAGCATTTT. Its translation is CASSIGTGGFSNQPQHF.